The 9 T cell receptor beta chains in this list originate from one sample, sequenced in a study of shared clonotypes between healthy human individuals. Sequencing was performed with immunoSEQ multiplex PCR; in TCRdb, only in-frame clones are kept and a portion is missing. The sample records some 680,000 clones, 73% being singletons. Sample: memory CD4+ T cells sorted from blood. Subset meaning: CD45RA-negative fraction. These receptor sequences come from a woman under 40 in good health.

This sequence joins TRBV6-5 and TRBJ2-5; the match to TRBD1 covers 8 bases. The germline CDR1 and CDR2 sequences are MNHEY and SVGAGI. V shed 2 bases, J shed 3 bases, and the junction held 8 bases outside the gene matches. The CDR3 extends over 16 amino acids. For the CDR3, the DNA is TGTGCCAGCAGTTACGGACAGGGTCCGGACGAAGAGACCCAGTACTTC. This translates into CASSYGQGPDEETQYF.

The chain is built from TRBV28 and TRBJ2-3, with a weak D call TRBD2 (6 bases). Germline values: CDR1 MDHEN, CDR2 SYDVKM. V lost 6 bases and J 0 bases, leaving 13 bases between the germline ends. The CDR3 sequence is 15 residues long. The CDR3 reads CASRLGGVSTDTQYF. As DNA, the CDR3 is TGTGCCAGCAGGCTCGGGGGTGTTAGCACAGATACGCAGTATTTT.

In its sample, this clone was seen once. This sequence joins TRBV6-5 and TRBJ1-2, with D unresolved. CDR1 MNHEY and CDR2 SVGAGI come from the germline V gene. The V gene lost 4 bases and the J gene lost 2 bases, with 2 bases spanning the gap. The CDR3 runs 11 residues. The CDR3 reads CASSSNYGYTF. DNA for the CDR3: TGTGCCAGCAGTTCGAACTATGGCTACACCTTC.

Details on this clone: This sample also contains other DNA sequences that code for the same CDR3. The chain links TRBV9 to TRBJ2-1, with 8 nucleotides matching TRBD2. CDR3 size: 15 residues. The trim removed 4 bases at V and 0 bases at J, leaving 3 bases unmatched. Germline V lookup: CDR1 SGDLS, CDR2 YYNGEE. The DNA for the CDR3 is TGTGCCAGCAGCTTCAGCGGGAGCTCCTACAATGAGCAGTTCTTC. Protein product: CASSFSGSSYNEQFF.

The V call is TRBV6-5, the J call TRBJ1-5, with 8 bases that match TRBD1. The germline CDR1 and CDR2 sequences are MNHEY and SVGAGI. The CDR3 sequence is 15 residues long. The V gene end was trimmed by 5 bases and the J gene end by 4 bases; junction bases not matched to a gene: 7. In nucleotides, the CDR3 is TGTGCCAGCAGTAACGGACAGGGACTTAATCAGCCCCAGCATTTT. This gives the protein CASSNGQGLNQPQHF.

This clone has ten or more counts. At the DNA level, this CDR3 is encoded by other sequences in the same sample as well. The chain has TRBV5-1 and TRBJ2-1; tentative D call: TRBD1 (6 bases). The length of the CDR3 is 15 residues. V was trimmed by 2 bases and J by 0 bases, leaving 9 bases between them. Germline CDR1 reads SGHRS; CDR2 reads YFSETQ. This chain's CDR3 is CASSFDRSSYNEQFF. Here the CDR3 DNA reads TGCGCCAGCAGCTTCGACAGGAGCTCCTACAATGAGCAGTTCTTC.

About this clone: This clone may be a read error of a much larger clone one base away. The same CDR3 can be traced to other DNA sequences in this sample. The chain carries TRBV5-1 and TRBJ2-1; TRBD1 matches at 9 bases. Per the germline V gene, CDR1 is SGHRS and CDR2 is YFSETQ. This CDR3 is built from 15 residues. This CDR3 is CASSLGDRDYNEQFF. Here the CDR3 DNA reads TGCGCCAGCAGTTTGGGGGACAGGGACTACAATGAGCAGTTCTTC.

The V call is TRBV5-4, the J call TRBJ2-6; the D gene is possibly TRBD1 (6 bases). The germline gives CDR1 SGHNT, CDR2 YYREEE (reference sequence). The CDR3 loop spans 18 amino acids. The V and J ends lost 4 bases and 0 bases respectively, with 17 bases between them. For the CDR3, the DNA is TGTGCCAGCAGCAACAGACAGGTCCAATTCTCTGGGGCCAACGTCCTGACTTTC. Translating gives CASSNRQVQFSGANVLTF.

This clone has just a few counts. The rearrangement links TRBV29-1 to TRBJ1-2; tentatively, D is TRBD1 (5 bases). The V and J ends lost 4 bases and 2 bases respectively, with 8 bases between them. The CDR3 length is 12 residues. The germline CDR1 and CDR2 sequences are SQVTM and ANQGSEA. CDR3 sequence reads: CSVGSGNYGYTF. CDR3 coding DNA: TGCAGCGTTGGTTCAGGGAACTATGGCTACACCTTC.